Listed below are T cell receptor beta chains from one sample, sequenced in a study of blood T cell repertoires in COVID-19. TCRdb's table, derived via immunoSEQ multiplex PCR, lists solely in-frame clones and lacks some. In the table there are approximately 130,000 clones, about 83% of which are singletons. The sequenced material came from peripheral blood. Receptor source: a man aged 40-55 years with active or convalescent COVID-19. Both conserved end residues are part of each CDR3. The D gene is left open where the match is weak. Only part of the rows carry a size: once, few, many, or a class if the clone is expanded.

>15|TRBJ1-6|.|TRBV19|.
CASNDGPAGNSPLHF
TGTGCCAGTAACGATGGGCCGGCGGGAAATTCACCCCTCCACTTT
>13|TRBJ1-2|TRBD1|TRBV12-3/TRBV12-4|.
CASSPQGAGGYTF
TGTGCCAGCAGTCCCCAGGGGGCAGGTGGCTACACCTTC
>16|TRBJ1-4|.|TRBV4-1|.
CASSQGGAPTNEKLFF
TGCGCCAGCAGCCAAGGTGGGGCCCCAACTAATGAAAAACTGTTTTTT
>15|TRBJ2-5|TRBD2|TRBV19|.
CASTPSGGIGETQYF
TGTGCCAGTACTCCAAGCGGGGGGATCGGGGAGACCCAGTACTTC
>15|TRBJ1-3|.|TRBV6-5|.
CASIHRTVSGNTIYF
TGTGCCAGCATTCACCGGACAGTCTCTGGAAACACCATATATTTT
>12|TRBJ2-3|.|TRBV6-1|.
CASSDAGSAQYF
TGTGCCAGCAGTGATGCGGGTTCGGCGCAGTATTTT
>14|TRBJ2-7|TRBD1|TRBV6-5|.
CASSYDRGSDEQYF
TGTGCCAGCAGCTACGACAGGGGAAGCGACGAGCAGTACTTC
>22|TRBJ2-6|TRBD1|TRBV27|.
CASSLSGFTQGAGSFGANVLTF
TGTGCCAGCAGTTTATCGGGTTTTACACAGGGGGCGGGGAGTTTTGGGGCCAACGTCCTGACTTTC
>11|TRBJ2-7|.|TRBV29-1|.
CSVTTGREQYF
TGCAGCGTCACTACAGGGCGCGAGCAGTACTTC
>13|TRBJ1-5|TRBD1|TRBV7-3|.
CASSLEPTGLQHF
TGTGCCAGCAGCTTAGAACCGACAGGGCTCCAGCATTTT
>14|TRBJ2-3|TRBD2|TRBV6-5|.
CASNGLAVGDTQYF
TGTGCCAGCAATGGGCTAGCGGTTGGCGATACGCAGTATTTT
>13|TRBJ1-3|.|TRBV6-5|few
CASSFRTGNTIYF
TGTGCCAGCAGCTTTCGTACTGGAAACACCATATATTTT
>12|TRBJ1-3|.|TRBV10-3|.
CAFGSDGNTIYF
TGTGCCTTCGGGTCCGATGGAAACACCATATATTTT
>14|TRBJ1-5|.|TRBV2|.
CATRPWGVNQPQHF
TGTGCCACCCGACCCTGGGGGGTAAATCAGCCCCAGCATTTT
>15|TRBJ2-7|TRBD2|TRBV11-2|.
CASTVGEGLTYEQYF
TGTGCCAGCACCGTGGGGGAGGGTCTAACCTACGAGCAGTACTTC
>12|TRBJ1-5|.|TRBV14|.
CASSQGLEPQHF
TGTGCCAGCAGCCAAGGTTTAGAGCCCCAGCATTTT
>14|TRBJ2-1|TRBD2|TRBV7-2|.
CASSLSGTSVEQFF
TGTGCCAGCAGCTTATCCGGGACTAGTGTGGAGCAGTTCTTC
>15|TRBJ1-4|.|TRBV6-2/TRBV6-3|.
CASSYSNRVDEKLFF
TGTGCCAGCAGTTACTCGAACAGGGTGGATGAAAAACTGTTTTTT
>15|TRBJ1-4|.|TRBV27|.
CASSLREQINEKLFF
TGTGCCAGCAGCCTCCGGGAACAGATTAATGAAAAACTGTTTTTT
>15|TRBJ2-5|TRBD1|TRBV6-5|.
CASSRFGQGGETQYF
TGTGCCAGCAGTAGATTCGGACAGGGCGGGGAGACCCAGTACTTC